This T cell receptor (beta chain) was sequenced for a study of cytomegalovirus exposure and HLA in healthy donors. Note on this clone: What it binds is unknown.

PCR involved 60 Vbeta and 13 Jbeta primers. Sequenced by immunoSEQ multiplex PCR; TCRdb stores in-frame clones only, minus some. The data hold some 120,000 clones, with around 70% observed a single time. The V gene's germline CDR1 is SGHRS and CDR2 YFSETQ. The CDR3 consists of 17 residues. V lost 3 bases, J lost 8 bases, and 17 bases stayed unmatched. General study findings and limits: TCR beta sequences reportedly predicted the HLA-A and HLA-B alleles of most subjects accurately.

The sequence derives from a young man in good health and CMV-seropositive. The specimen sequenced was PBMCs. This chain uses TRBV5-1 with TRBJ2-1; 7 positions match TRBD2. The CDR3 here is CASSSSYFGGGRDEQFF. The CDR3 DNA reads TGCGCCAGCAGCTCCTCTTACTTTGGCGGGGGAAGGGATGAGCAGTTCTTC.